The 17 T cell receptor beta chains presented below share a single source sample, sequenced in a study of shared clonotypes between healthy human individuals. This table comes from immunoSEQ multiplex PCR, and its TCRdb copy is limited to in-frame clones, with some not included. The data hold some 490,000 clones, with 65% to 85% observed a single time. The sample taken for sequencing was PBMCs. The receptors were sampled from a woman aged 40 to 55 in good health. Some clones in this sample may be carry-over from other donors' samples.

The gene calls are TRBV20-1 and TRBJ2-7; D uncertain. V lost 2 bases to trimming and J lost 1 base, with 3 bases between them. Germline V gives CDR1 DFQATT, CDR2 SNEGSKA (reference sequence). The CDR3 is 11 residues long. The CDR3 loop reads CSARLSYEQYF. DNA of the CDR3: TGCAGTGCTAGACTATCCTACGAGCAGTACTTC.

The J gene is TRBJ2-7, the V gene TRBV28; no clear D. Trimming removed 3 bases from V and 3 bases from J, with 12 bases in between. This CDR3 is built from 14 residues. In germline, CDR1 is MDHEN, CDR2 SYDVKM. The CDR3 spells CASSLPAAYYEQYF. The DNA for the CDR3 is TGTGCCAGCAGTTTGCCCGCCGCATACTACGAGCAGTACTTC.

This clone appeared once. This probably arose from a read error, given a far larger clone one base away. The identical CDR3 is also encoded by other nucleotide sequences in the sample. The chain employs TRBV27 and TRBJ2-2; possibly TRBD2 for D (6 bases). The germline V and J ends were trimmed by 7 bases and 6 bases, with 12 bases remaining between them. Germline CDR1 reads MNHEY; CDR2 reads SMNVEV (reference sequence). The CDR3 has 13 amino acids. The CDR3: CASKTGESGELFF. The CDR3 bases are TGTGCCAGCAAGACGGGGGAATCCGGGGAGCTGTTTTTT.

CDR3 loop: CASSVGGVASYYGYTF. Written as DNA, the CDR3 is TGTGCCAGCAGCGTAGGGGGAGTAGCTAGCTACTATGGCTACACCTTC. The V and J genes are TRBV9 and TRBJ1-2; D uncertain. CDR1 is SGDLS, CDR2 YYNGEE, per germline. CDR3 size: 16 residues. V dropped 0 bases and J dropped 3 bases, with 15 bases sitting between them.

CDR3 region: CASSLKRADYGYTF. Written as DNA, the CDR3 is TGTGCCAGCAGCTTGAAGAGGGCTGACTATGGCTACACCTTC. The gene calls are TRBV5-4 and TRBJ1-2, with no clear D. This CDR3 has 14 residues. Trimming removed 1 base at V and 3 bases at J, with 10 bases between. CDR1 and CDR2 from the germline V gene are SGHNT and YYREEE (reference sequence).

Notes on this clone: The junction shows a germline mismatch at one end, possibly a read error. V usage is TRBV11-2 and J usage is TRBJ2-7; 8 nucleotides align to TRBD2. The CDR3 totals 15 residues. Germline lookup yields CDR1 SGHAT and CDR2 FQNNGV. The CDR3 sequence is CASIFQTGTRNEQYF. The CDR3 nucleotides are TGTGCCAGCATCTTTCAGACCGGGACTAGGAACGAGCAGTACTTT.

The chain carries TRBV19 and TRBJ1-5; TRBD1 is a possible D gene (6 bases). Trimming removed 5 bases from V and 4 bases from J, with 21 bases in between. Per the germline V gene, CDR1 is LNHDA and CDR2 is SQIVND (reference sequence). The CDR3 spans 17 residues. CDR3 sequence (DNA): TGTGCCAGTAGTCTCCGGACAGCCAACGGTGGGAATCAGCCCCAGCATTTT. It encodes CASSLRTANGGNQPQHF.

With regard to this clone: Since a much larger clone is just one base distant, this may be a read error. V is TRBV7-9 and J is TRBJ2-5; unclear D gene. Per germline, CDR1 SEHNR and CDR2 FQNEAQ (reference sequence). The V end lost 7 bases, the J end lost 4 bases, and 28 bases lay between the germline ends. The CDR3 runs to 18 residues. The CDR3 DNA follows: TGTGCCAGCACCACCCCAGGAACTGCGAAGTGCCCTGGAGAGACCCAGTACTTC. Its protein is CASTTPGTAKCPGETQYF.

This clone was found a few times. The rearrangement links TRBV11-1 to TRBJ2-7, with a possible D match to TRBD2 (6 bases). Between the trimmed V and J ends, which lost 0 bases and 6 bases, there was a span of 12 bases. This CDR3 comprises 14 residues. The germline gives CDR1 SGHAT, CDR2 FQDESV (reference sequence). The CDR3 here is CASSLARRVGEQYF. For the CDR3, the DNA is TGTGCCAGCAGCTTAGCCCGGAGGGTCGGCGAGCAGTACTTC.

The chain uses TRBV5-1 and TRBJ2-5; 13 nucleotides match TRBD2. The trim removed 3 bases at V and 5 bases at J, leaving 7 bases unmatched. Germline CDR1 reads SGHRS; CDR2 reads YFSETQ. The CDR3 loop spans 16 amino acids. The CDR3 is CASSWGTSGIGETQYF. CDR3 DNA sequence: TGCGCCAGCAGCTGGGGGACTAGCGGGATAGGGGAGACCCAGTACTTC.

To note about this clone: It differs at one base from a far larger clone, so likely a read error. The CDR3 carries no conserved terminal phenylalanine or tryptophan, so it likely arises from a read error. For the CDR3, the DNA is TGTGCCAGCAGTGGTCGACTAGCGGGATATGCCGGGGAGCTGTTTTCT. It encodes CASSGRLAGYAGELFS. The chain joins TRBV25-1 to TRBJ2-2, with 11 bases aligning to TRBD2. This CDR3 contains 16 residues. J was trimmed by 6 bases and V by 4 bases; bases with no gene match: 7. Germline CDR1 MGHDK, CDR2 SYGVNS.

As to this clone: A far larger clone differs by one base, so this is likely a read error. The rearrangement joins TRBV6-4 to TRBJ1-3; D call uncertain. CDR1 is MRHNA, CDR2 SNTAGT, per germline. The CDR3 loop spans 13 amino acids. Here the CDR3 reads CASSPGQGNTIYF. CDR3 nucleotides: TGTGCCAGCAGTCCGGGCCAAGGAAACACAATATATTTT.

V usage is TRBV30 and J usage is TRBJ2-7; 8 bases line up with TRBD1. The germline V gene encodes CDR1 GTSNPN and CDR2 SVGIG (reference sequence). V shed 5 bases and J 4 bases; nucleotides not matched to a gene: 4. CDR3 size: 12 residues. The CDR3 sequence: CAWGQGGYEQYF. The CDR3 coding sequence is TGTGCCTGGGGACAGGGCGGGTACGAGCAGTACTTC.

The rearrangement links TRBV11-2 to TRBJ1-1; unclear D gene. Germline CDR1 and CDR2: SGHAT and FQNNGV. The CDR3 covers 14 residues. V lost 3 bases and J lost 0, with 8 bases in between. The CDR3 sequence: CASSLAGLNTEAFF. In DNA, the CDR3 is TGTGCCAGCAGCTTGGCCGGGCTGAACACTGAAGCTTTCTTT.

The genes are TRBV5-1 and TRBJ2-3; either TRBD1 or TRBD2 may supply D (5 bases each). CDR1 and CDR2 from the germline V gene are SGHRS and YFSETQ. The CDR3 contains 14 residues. Trimming pared 3 bases from V and 4 bases from J, leaving 12 bases between. The CDR3 loop is CASSSGTLADTQYF. The CDR3 DNA reads as TGCGCCAGCAGCTCCGGGACGCTAGCAGATACGCAGTATTTT.

The CDR3 DNA is TGTGCCAGCAGCCGACAGGCCTACGAGCAGTACTTC. Its translation is CASSRQAYEQYF. The J gene is TRBJ2-7, the V gene TRBV6-1; D might be TRBD1 (6 bases). Trimming left V 6 bases short and J 2 bases short, with 8 bases between. CDR1 and CDR2 from the germline V gene are MNHNS and SASEGT. The CDR3 covers 12 residues.

V gene TRBV7-9 combines with J gene TRBJ1-1; D remains ambiguous. The germline V gene encodes CDR1 SEHNR and CDR2 FQNEAQ (reference sequence). The CDR3 runs 13 residues. Trimming removed 5 bases from V and 1 base from J, with 8 bases in between. The CDR3 reads CASSRTRNTEAFF. For the CDR3, the DNA is TGTGCCAGCAGCCGAACAAGGAACACTGAAGCTTTCTTT.